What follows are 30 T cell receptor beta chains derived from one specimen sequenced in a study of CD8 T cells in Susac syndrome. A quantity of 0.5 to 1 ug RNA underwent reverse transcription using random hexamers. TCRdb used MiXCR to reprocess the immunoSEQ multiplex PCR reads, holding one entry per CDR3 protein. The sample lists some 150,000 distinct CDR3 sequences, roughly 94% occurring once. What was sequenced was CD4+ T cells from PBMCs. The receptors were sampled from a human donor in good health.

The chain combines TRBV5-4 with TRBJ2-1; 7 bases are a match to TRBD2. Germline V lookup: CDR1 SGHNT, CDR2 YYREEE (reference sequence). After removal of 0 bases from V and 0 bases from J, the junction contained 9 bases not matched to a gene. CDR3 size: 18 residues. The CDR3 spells CASSLGGSSTSSYNEQFF. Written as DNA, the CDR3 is TGTGCCAGCAGCTTGGGCGGGAGTTCGACCAGCTCCTACAATGAGCAGTTCTTC.

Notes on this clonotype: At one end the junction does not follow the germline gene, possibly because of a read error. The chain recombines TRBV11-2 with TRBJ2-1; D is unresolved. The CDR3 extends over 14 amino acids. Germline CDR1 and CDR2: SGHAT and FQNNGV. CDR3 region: CASSLDGSESEQFF. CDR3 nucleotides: TGTGCCAGCAGCCTAGATGGGTCGGAGAGTGAGCAGTTCTTC.

The CDR3 spells CASSRRGGYYEQYF. CDR3 bases: TGTGCCAGTAGTCGCCGCGGGGGGTACTACGAGCAGTACTTC. The rearrangement joins TRBV19 to TRBJ2-7; 8 positions agree with TRBD2. Unmatched junction bases numbered 6, after V lost 5 bases and J lost 3 bases. CDR3 length: 14 amino acids. Germline values: CDR1 LNHDA, CDR2 SQIVND (reference sequence).

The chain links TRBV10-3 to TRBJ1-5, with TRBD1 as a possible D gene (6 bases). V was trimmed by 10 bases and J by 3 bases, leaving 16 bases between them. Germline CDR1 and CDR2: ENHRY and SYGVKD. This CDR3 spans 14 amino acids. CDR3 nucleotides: TGTGCCACCGGCGGCGGGGGGCCCAATCAGCCCCAGCATTTT. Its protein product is CATGGGGPNQPQHF.

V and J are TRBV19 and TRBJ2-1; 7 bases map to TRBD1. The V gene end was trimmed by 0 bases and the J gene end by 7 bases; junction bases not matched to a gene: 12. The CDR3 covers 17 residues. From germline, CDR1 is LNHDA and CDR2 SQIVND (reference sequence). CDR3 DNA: TGTGCCAGTAGTATAGATCGATGGGGCAGGGGGACGAATGAGCAGTTCTTC. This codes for CASSIDRWGRGTNEQFF.

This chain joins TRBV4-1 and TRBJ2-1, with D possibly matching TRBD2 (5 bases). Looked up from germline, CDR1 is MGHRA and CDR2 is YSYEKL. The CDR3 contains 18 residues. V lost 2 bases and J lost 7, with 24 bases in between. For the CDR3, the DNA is TGCGCCAGCAGCCAAACCCTATTCAGTCTGACTACTAGGAATGAGCAGTTCTTC. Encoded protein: CASSQTLFSLTTRNEQFF.

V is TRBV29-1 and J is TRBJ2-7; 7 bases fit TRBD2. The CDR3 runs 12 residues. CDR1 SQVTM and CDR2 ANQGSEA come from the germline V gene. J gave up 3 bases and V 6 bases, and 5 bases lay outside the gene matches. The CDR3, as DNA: TGCAGCGTACGTGGCGGGAGCTACGAGCAGTACTTC. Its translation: CSVRGGSYEQYF.

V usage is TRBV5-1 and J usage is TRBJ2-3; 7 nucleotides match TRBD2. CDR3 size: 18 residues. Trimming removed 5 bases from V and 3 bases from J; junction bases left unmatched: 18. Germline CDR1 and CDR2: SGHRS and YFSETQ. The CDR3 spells CASRPGLTPPGVTDTQYF. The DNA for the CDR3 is TGCGCCAGCAGGCCGGGACTAACGCCTCCCGGGGTAACAGATACGCAGTATTTT.

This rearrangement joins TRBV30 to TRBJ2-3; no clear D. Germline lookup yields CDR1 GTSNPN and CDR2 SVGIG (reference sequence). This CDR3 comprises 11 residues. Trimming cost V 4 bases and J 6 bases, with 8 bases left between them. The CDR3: CAWTTRDTQYF. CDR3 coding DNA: TGTGCCTGGACTACTCGTGATACGCAGTATTTT.

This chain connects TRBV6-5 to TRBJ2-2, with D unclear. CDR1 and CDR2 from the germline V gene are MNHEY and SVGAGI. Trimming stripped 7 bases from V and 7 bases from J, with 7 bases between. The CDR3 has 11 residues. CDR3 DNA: TGTGCCAGCAAAGGAATCGGGGAGCTGTTTTTT. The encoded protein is CASKGIGELFF.

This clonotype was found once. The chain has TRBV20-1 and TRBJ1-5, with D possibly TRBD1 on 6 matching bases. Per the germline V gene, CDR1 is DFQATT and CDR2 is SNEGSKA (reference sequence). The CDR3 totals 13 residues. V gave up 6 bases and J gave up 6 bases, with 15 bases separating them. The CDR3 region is CSARPGAGQPQHF. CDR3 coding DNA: TGCAGTGCACGGCCGGGGGCCGGTCAGCCCCAGCATTTT.

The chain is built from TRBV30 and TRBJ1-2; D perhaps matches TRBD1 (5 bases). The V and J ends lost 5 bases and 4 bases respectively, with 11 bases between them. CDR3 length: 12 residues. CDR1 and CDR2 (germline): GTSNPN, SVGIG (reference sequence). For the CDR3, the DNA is TGTGCCTGGCTCCAGGGACTCTATGGCTACACCTTC. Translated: CAWLQGLYGYTF. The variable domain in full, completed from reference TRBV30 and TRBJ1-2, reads SQTIHQWPATLVQPVGSPLSLECTVEGTSNPNLYWYRQAAGRGLQLLFYSVGIGQISSEVPQNLSASRPQDRQFILSSKKLLLSDSGFYLCAWLQGLYGYTFGSGTRLTVV.

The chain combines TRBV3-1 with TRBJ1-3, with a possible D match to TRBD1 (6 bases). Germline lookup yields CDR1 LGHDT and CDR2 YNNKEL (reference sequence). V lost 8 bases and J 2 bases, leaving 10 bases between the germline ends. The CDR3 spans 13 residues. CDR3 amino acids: CASRGGTGNTIYF. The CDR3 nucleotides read TGTGCCAGCCGAGGGGGGACTGGAAACACCATATATTTT.

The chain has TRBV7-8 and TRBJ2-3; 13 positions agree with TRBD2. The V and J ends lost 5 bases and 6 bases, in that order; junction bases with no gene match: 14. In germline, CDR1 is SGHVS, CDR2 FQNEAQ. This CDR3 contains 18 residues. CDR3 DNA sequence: TGTGCCAGCAGCCCCCCAACAGGACTAGCGGGAGCTGGGGATACGCAGTATTTT. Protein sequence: CASSPPTGLAGAGDTQYF.

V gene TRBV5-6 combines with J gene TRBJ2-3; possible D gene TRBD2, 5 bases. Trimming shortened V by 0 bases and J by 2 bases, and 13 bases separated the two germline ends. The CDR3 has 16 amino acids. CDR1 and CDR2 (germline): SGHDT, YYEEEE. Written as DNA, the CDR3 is TGTGCCAGCAGCTTGGAACCCGGACTTAACACAGATACGCAGTATTTT. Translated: CASSLEPGLNTDTQYF.

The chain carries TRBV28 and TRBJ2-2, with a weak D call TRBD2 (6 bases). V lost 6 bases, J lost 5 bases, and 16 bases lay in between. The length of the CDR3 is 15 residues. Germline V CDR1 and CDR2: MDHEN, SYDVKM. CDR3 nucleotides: TGTGCCAGCAGATTTCAAACGACTAGTACCGGGGAGCTGTTTTTT. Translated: CASRFQTTSTGELFF.

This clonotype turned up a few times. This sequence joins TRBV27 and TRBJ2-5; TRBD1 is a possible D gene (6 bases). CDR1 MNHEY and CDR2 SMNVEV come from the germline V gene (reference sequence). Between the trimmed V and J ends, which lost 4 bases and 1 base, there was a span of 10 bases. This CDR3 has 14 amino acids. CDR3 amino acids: CASSSRGPQETQYF. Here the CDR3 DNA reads TGTGCCAGCAGTTCCAGGGGCCCCCAAGAGACCCAGTACTTC.

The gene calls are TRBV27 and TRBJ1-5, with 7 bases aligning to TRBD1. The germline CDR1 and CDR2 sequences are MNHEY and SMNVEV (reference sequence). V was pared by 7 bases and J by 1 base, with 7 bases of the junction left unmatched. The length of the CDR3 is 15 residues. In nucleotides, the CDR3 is TGTGCCAGCATGCTACAGGGGTTAAGCAATCAGCCCCAGCATTTT. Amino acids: CASMLQGLSNQPQHF.

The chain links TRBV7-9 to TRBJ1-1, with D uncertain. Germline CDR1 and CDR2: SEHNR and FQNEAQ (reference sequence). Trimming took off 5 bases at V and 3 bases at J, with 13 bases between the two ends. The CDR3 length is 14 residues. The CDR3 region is CASSPSGRDTEAFF. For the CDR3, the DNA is TGTGCCAGCAGCCCCTCGGGGAGGGACACTGAAGCTTTCTTT. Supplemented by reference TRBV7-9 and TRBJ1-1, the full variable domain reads DTGVSQNPRHKITKRGQNVTFRCDPISEHNRLYWYRQTLGQGPEFLTYFQNEAQLEKSRLLSDRFSAERPKGSFSTLEIQRTEQGDSAMYLCASSPSGRDTEAFFGQGTRLTVV.

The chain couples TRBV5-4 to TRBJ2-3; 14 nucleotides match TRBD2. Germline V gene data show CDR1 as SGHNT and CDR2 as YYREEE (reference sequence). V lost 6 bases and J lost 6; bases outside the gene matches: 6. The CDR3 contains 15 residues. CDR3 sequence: CASTTGTSGSDTQYF. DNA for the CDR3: TGTGCCAGCACCACCGGGACTAGCGGGAGTGATACGCAGTATTTT.

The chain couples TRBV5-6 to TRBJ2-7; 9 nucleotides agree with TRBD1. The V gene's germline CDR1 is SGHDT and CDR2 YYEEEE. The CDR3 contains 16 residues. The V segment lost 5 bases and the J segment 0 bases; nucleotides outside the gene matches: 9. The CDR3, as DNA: TGTGCCAGCAGGTACTCGGGACAGGGCTTCTCCTACGAGCAGTACTTC. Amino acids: CASRYSGQGFSYEQYF.

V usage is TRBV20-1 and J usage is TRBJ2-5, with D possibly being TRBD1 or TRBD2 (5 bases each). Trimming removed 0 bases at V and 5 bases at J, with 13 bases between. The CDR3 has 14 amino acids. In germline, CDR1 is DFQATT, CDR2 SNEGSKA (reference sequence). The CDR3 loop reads CSARDITGGETQYF. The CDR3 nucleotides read TGCAGTGCTAGAGATATAACAGGCGGGGAGACCCAGTACTTC.

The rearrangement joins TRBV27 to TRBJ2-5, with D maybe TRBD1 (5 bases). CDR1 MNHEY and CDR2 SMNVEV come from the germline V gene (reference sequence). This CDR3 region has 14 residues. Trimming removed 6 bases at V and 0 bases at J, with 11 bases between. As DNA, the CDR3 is TGTGCCAGCAGACAAACAGGTTACCAAGAGACCCAGTACTTC. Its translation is CASRQTGYQETQYF.

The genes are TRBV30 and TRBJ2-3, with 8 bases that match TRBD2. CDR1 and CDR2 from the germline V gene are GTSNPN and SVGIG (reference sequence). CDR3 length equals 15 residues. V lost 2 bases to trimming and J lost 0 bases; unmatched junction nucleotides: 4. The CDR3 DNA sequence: TGTGCCTGGAGTTCCCCTAGCGGGAGCACAGATACGCAGTATTTT. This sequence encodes CAWSSPSGSTDTQYF.

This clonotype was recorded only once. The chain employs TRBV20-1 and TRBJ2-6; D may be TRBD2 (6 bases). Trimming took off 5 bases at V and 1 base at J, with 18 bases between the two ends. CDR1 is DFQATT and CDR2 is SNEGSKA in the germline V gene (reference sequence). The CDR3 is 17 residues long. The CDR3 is CSAVHSGVLSGANVLTF. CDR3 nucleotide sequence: TGCAGTGCTGTCCATTCGGGGGTCTTATCTGGGGCCAACGTCCTGACTTTC.

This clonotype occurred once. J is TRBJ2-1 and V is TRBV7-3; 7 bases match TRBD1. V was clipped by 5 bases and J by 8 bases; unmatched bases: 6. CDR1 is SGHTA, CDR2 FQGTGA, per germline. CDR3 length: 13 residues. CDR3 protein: CASSNRDSHEQFF. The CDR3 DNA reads TGTGCCAGCAGCAACCGGGACAGCCATGAGCAGTTCTTC.

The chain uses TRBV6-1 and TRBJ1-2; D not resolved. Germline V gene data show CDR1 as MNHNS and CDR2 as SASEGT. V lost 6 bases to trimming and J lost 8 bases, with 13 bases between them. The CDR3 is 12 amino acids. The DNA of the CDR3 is TGTGCCAGCAGCCCCTGGAGAATGGGCTACACCTTC. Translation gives CASSPWRMGYTF.

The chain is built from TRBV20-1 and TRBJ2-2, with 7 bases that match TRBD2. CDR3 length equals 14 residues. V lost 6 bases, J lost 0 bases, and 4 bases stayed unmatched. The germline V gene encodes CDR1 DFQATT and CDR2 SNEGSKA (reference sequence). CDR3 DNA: TGCAGTGCCAGCGGGACTACGAACACCGGGGAGCTGTTTTTT. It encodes CSASGTTNTGELFF.

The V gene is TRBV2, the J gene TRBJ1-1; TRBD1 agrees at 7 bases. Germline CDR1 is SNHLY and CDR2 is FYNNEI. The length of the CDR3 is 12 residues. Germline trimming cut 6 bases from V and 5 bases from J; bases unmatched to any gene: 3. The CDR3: CASSSGGTEAFF. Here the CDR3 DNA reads TGTGCCAGCAGCTCAGGGGGTACTGAAGCTTTCTTT.

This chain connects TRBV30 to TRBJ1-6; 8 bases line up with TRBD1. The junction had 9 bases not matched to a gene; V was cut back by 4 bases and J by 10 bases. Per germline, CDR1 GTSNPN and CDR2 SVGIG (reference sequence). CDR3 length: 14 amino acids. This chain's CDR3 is CAWKSTGEGSPLHF. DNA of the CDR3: TGTGCCTGGAAGTCGACAGGGGAGGGATCACCCCTCCACTTT.